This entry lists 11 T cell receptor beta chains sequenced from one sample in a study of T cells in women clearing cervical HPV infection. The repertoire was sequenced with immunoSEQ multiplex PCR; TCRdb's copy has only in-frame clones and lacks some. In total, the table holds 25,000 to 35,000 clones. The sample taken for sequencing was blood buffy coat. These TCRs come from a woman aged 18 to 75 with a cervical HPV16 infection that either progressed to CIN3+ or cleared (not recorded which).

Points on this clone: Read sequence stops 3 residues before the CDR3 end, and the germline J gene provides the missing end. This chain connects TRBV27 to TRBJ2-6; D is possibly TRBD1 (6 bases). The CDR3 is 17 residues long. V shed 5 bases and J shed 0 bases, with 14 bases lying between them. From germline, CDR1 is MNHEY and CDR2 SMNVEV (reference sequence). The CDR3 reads CASSIGTRLSGANVLTF. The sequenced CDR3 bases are TGTGCCAGCAGTATAGGGACACGCCTCTCTGGGGCCAACGTC.

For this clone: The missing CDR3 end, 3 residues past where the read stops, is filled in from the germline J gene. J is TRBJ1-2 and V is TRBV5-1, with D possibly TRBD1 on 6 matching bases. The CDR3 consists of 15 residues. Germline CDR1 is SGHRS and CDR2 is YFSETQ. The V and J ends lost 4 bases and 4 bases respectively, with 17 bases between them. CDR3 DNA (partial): TGCGCCAGCAGCCCACAGACAGGACGAGGCTATGGC. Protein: CASSPQTGRGYG. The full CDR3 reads CASSPQTGRGYGYTF. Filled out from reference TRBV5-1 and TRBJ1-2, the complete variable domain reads KAGVTQTPRYLIKTRGQQVTLSCSPISGHRSVSWYQQTPGQGLQFLFEYFSETQRNKGNFPGRFSGRQFSNSRSEMNVSTLELGDSALYLCASSPQTGRGYGYTFGSGTRLTVV.

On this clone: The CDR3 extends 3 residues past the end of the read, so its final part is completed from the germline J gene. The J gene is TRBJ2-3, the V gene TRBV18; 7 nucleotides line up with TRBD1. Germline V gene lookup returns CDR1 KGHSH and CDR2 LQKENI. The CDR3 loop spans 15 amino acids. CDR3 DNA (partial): TGTGCCAGCTCACCAGGGGACAGATTCGATCAGCCG. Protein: CASSPGDRFDQP. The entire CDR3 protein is CASSPGDRFDQPQYF.

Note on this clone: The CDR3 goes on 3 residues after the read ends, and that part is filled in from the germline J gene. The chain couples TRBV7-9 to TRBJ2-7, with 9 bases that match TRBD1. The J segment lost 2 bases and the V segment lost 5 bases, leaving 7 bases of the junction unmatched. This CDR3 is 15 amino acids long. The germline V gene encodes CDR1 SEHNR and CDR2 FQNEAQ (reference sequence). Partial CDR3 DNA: TGTGCCAGCAGCCCAGAGACAGGGGGAGCCTACGAG. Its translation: CASSPETGGAYE. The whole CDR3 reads CASSPETGGAYEQYF.

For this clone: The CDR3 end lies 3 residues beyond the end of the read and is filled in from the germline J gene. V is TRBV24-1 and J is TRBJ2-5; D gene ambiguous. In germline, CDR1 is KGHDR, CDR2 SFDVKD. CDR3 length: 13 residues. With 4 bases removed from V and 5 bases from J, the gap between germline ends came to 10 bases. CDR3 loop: CATSESSLETQYF. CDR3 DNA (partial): TGTGCCACCAGTGAGTCTAGTCTTGAGACC.

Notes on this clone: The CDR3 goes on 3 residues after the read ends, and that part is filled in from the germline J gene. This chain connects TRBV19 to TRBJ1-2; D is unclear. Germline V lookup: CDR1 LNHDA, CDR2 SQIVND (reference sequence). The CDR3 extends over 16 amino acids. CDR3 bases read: TGTGCCAGTAGTATCCAGACTAGCGCCCGCACAGATACC. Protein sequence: CASSIQTSARTDT. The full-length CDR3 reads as CASSIQTSARTDTYTF.

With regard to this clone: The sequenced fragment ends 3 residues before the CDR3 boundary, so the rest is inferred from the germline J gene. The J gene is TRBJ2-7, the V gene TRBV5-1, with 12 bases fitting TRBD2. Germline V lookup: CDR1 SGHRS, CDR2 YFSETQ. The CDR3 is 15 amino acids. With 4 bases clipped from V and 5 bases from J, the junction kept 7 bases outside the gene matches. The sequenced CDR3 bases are TGCGCCAGCAGCATTGGACTAGCGGGAACCCACGAG. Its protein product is CASSIGLAGTHE. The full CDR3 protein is CASSIGLAGTHEQYF.

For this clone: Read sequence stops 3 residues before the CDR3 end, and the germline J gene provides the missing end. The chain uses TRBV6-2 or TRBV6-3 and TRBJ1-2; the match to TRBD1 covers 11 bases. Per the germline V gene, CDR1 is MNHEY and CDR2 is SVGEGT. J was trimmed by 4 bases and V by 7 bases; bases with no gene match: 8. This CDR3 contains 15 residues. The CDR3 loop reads CASNPPGQGVYGYTF. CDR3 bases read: TGTGCCAGCAACCCACCGGGACAGGGGGTCTATGGC.

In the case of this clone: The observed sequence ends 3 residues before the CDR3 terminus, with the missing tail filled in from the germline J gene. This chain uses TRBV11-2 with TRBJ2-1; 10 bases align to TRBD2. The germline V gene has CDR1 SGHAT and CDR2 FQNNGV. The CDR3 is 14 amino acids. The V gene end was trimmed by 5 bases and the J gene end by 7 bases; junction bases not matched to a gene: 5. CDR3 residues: CASSLLAGENEQFF. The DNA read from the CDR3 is TGTGCCAGCAGCCTGCTAGCGGGAGAGAATGAG. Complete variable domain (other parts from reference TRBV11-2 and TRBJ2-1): EAGVAQSPRYKIIEKRQSVAFWCNPISGHATLYWYQQILGQGPKLLIQFQNNGVVDDSQLPKDRFSAERLKGVDSTLKIQPAKLEDSAVYLCASSLLAGENEQFFGPGTRLTVL.

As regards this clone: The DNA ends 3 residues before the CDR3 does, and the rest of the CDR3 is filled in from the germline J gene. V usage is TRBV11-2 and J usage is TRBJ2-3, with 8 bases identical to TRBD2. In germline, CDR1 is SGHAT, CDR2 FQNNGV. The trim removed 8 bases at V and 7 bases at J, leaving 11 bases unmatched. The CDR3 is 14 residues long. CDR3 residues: CASGDRRGRNTQYF. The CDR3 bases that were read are TGTGCCAGCGGAGACCGGCGCGGGAGGAATACG.

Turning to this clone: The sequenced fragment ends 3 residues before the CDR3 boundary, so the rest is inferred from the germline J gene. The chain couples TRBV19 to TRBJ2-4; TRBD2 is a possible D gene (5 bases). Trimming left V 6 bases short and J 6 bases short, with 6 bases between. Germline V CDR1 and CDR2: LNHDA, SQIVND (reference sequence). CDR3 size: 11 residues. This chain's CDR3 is CASREGNIQYF. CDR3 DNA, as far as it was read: TGTGCCAGTAGAGAGGGAAACATT.